This T cell receptor (beta chain) comes out of a study of control samples from healthy donors and cancer patients. Germline loops: CDR1 SGDLS, CDR2 YYNGEE. The CDR3 extends over 17 amino acids. A note on this clone: The junction departs from germline at one end; a sequencing error may be responsible.

Sequencing was performed with immunoSEQ multiplex PCR; in TCRdb, only in-frame clones are kept and a portion is missing. This table holds about 190,000 clones, about 91% found once. The sequencing sample was made of blood. This sequence was found in a man aged 25-45 years in good health. The chain joins TRBV9 to TRBJ2-6; 12 bases agree with TRBD1. The CDR3 DNA reads TGTGCCAGCAGCGCGGGACAGGGGGCGAGAGGGGCCAACGTCCCGACTTTC. It specifies CASSAGQGARGANVPTF.